The 15 T cell receptor beta chains below come from one sample, sequenced in a study of T cell changes during pregnancy in multiple sclerosis (dated by TCRdb to 2018 to 2020). Library creation used the immunoSEQ multiplex PCR assay. The table comes from immuneACCESS by way of TCRdb, which keeps in-frame sequences with V and J called. Part of the clones is missing from these tables; in studies checked, under half for an unresolved V gene and the rest for unknown reasons. The sample contains about 49,000 clones, 80% to 95% of them found a single time. The ten largest clones take up just under 1% of the sample. Sample: peripheral blood, taken after pregnancy. Receptor source: a female donor with multiple sclerosis, enrolled in a pregnancy study.

The chain uses TRBV7-9 and TRBJ1-2; weak D call: TRBD1 (5 bases). This CDR3 is built from 11 residues. Germline CDR1 and CDR2: SEHNR and FQNEAQ (reference sequence). V was trimmed by 5 bases and J by 5 bases, leaving 6 bases between them. DNA of the CDR3: TGTGCCAGCAGCCAGGGTTATGGCTACACCTTC. It yields the protein CASSQGYGYTF.

The chain joins TRBV18 to TRBJ2-2; D is perhaps TRBD1 (6 bases). This CDR3 comprises 17 residues. V dropped 2 bases and J dropped 4 bases, with 17 bases sitting between them. Germline CDR1 reads KGHSH; CDR2 reads LQKENI. This CDR3 is CASSPAFTGSITGELFF. Here the CDR3 DNA reads TGTGCCAGCTCACCAGCTTTTACAGGGTCGATCACCGGGGAGCTGTTTTTT.

The V call is TRBV7-3, the J call TRBJ2-5; D call uncertain. CDR3 length: 13 amino acids. Germline loops: CDR1 SGHTA, CDR2 FQGTGA. Trimming cost V 6 bases and J 7 bases, with 15 bases left between them. CDR3 nucleotides: TGTGCCAGCAGACGTGACACTTCAGGGACCCAGTACTTC. Protein: CASRRDTSGTQYF.

The chain is built from TRBV30 and TRBJ2-5; unclear D gene. V was clipped by 2 bases and J by 2 bases, with 9 bases between them. The CDR3 runs 13 residues. CDR1 and CDR2 (germline): GTSNPN, SVGIG (reference sequence). CDR3 sequence: CAWSFGRQETQYF. The CDR3, as DNA: TGTGCCTGGAGTTTTGGGCGACAAGAGACCCAGTACTTC. Filled out from reference TRBV30 and TRBJ2-5, the complete variable domain reads SQTIHQWPATLVQPVGSPLSLECTVEGTSNPNLYWYRQAAGRGLQLLFYSVGIGQISSEVPQNLSASRPQDRQFILSSKKLLLSDSGFYLCAWSFGRQETQYFGPGTRLLVL.

This clone has a handful of counts. The chain uses TRBV4-1 and TRBJ1-1; no definite D call. Germline V gene data show CDR1 as MGHRA and CDR2 as YSYEKL. The V and J ends lost 1 base and 3 bases respectively, with 12 bases between them. The CDR3 covers 15 residues. The CDR3 sequence: CASSQGAERDTEAFF. DNA for the CDR3: TGCGCCAGCAGCCAAGGAGCGGAACGGGACACTGAAGCTTTCTTT.

The chain employs TRBV7-3 and TRBJ1-1, with a weak D call TRBD1 (5 bases). Trimming stripped 4 bases from V and 4 bases from J, with 10 bases between. The CDR3 is made up of 13 amino acids. Looked up from germline, CDR1 is SGHTA and CDR2 is FQGTGA. CDR3 residues: CASSSQGFTEAFF. In nucleotides, the CDR3 is TGTGCCAGCAGCTCTCAGGGATTCACTGAAGCTTTCTTT.

There are a few counts of this clone. The chain uses TRBV29-1 and TRBJ1-1; 10 nucleotides align to TRBD1. There are 12 residues in the CDR3. The V gene's germline CDR1 is SQVTM and CDR2 ANQGSEA. V dropped 4 bases and J dropped 5; count of bases not matched to a gene: 1. CDR3 coding DNA: TGCAGCGTTGGACAGGGGGCAACTGAAGCTTTCTTT. The encoded protein is CSVGQGATEAFF.

J is TRBJ1-1 and V is TRBV30; 9 bases map to TRBD1. Trimming took 2 bases from V and 4 from J; bases not matched to a gene: 2. This CDR3 is built from 13 residues. Germline assignment: CDR1 GTSNPN and CDR2 SVGIG (reference sequence). The CDR3 nucleotides read TGTGCCTGGAGTCCGGACAGGGGCACTGAAGCTTTCTTT. Its translation is CAWSPDRGTEAFF.

The gene calls are TRBV5-5 and TRBJ2-7; TRBD2 might be the D (5 bases). Trimming left V 4 bases short and J 4 bases short, with 9 bases between. The germline V gene has CDR1 SGHKS and CDR2 YYEKEE (reference sequence). This CDR3 region has 12 residues. The CDR3 nucleotides read TGTGCCAGCAGCCCGGGCGGGTACGAGCAGTACTTC. Its protein is CASSPGGYEQYF.

This clone has just a few counts. The chain couples TRBV18 to TRBJ1-1; the D gene is possibly TRBD1 (5 bases). Per germline, CDR1 KGHSH and CDR2 LQKENI. This CDR3 has 15 amino acids. Trimming took 3 bases from V and 1 from J, leaving 12 bases between them. The CDR3 DNA reads TGTGCCAGCTCACCGGGAGGGGTACAGAACACTGAAGCTTTCTTT. As protein: CASSPGGVQNTEAFF.

The chain recombines TRBV5-6 with TRBJ2-5; 11 bases align to TRBD2. J gave up 5 bases and V 3 bases, and 9 bases lay outside the gene matches. CDR1 SGHDT and CDR2 YYEEEE come from the germline V gene. CDR3 length: 16 residues. The CDR3 bases are TGTGCCAGCAGCTCAGATAGCGGGGGGGCCGGGGAGACCCAGTACTTC. Protein sequence: CASSSDSGGAGETQYF.

The V and J genes are TRBV2 and TRBJ1-6; 9 bases agree with TRBD1. The J segment lost 7 bases and the V segment lost 6 bases, leaving 7 bases of the junction unmatched. The CDR3 spans 15 residues. Germline V CDR1 and CDR2: SNHLY, FYNNEI. CDR3 bases: TGTGCCAGCAGCTTACAGGGGGCCTTAAATTCACCCCTCCACTTT. Protein: CASSLQGALNSPLHF.

V usage is TRBV27 and J usage is TRBJ2-6; D is possibly TRBD1 (5 bases). Germline CDR1 and CDR2: MNHEY and SMNVEV (reference sequence). Trimming stripped 3 bases from V and 5 bases from J, with 5 bases between. This CDR3 has 13 residues. The CDR3 DNA reads TGTGCCAGCAGTTTGGGGCGGGCCAACGTCCTGACTTTC. It yields the protein CASSLGRANVLTF.

V usage is TRBV18 and J usage is TRBJ1-1; D ambiguous. Trimming removed 2 bases at V and 3 bases at J, with 10 bases between. Germline CDR1 is KGHSH and CDR2 is LQKENI. The CDR3 length is 14 residues. In nucleotides, the CDR3 is TGTGCCAGCTCACCAGCGGCATGGGACACTGAAGCTTTCTTT. Its protein is CASSPAAWDTEAFF.

This chain uses TRBV19 with TRBJ2-7, with D uncertain. Germline CDR1 reads LNHDA; CDR2 reads SQIVND (reference sequence). Deletions cut 4 bases from V and 5 bases from J, with 6 bases between. CDR3 size: 11 residues. CDR3 sequence: CASSTGNEQYF. The CDR3 bases are TGTGCCAGTAGTACCGGTAACGAGCAGTACTTC.